This record covers a single T cell receptor beta chain. What it binds is not known. The analysis combined second doses at about 4 or about 12 weeks. The sample comes from a study of T cell responses to AZD1222 COVID-19 vaccine. The study's findings and limits: Spike-specific TCR breadth and depth went up after people got two AZD1222 doses. After the peak T cell response, and only then, were repertoires sampled. Reports indicate that nearly half of spike-specific TCRs are directed at unmutated variant regions.

Assay: immunoSEQ multiplex PCR; the TCRdb copy retains only in-frame clones and omits some. The sample holds 150,000 to 200,000 clones, about 91% seen once. There are 11 residues in the CDR3. The germline CDR1 and CDR2 sequences are SQVTM and ANQGSEA. The J segment lost 10 bases and the V segment lost 5 bases, leaving 4 bases of the junction unmatched. This sequence originates from an adult who received the AZD1222 COVID-19 vaccine. The chain couples TRBV29-1 to TRBJ1-2; 10 bases are a match to TRBD1. This material consisted of peripheral blood, taken 28 days after the second AZD1222 dose. In DNA form, the CDR3 reads TGCAGCGTTACCGGACAGGGGGACTACACCTTC. Its protein product is CSVTGQGDYTF.